Listed here is a single TCR beta chain. Its antigen is not known. V lost 4 bases, J lost 4 bases, and 11 bases lay in between. The CDR3 runs 13 residues. Germline V gives CDR1 SNHLY, CDR2 FYNNEI. This sample stems from a study of CD8+ T cells in alopecia areata. Treatment meaning: oral pan-JAK inhibitor, 5-10 mg twice daily. Sequencing relied on a cDNA template that was reverse transcribed from extracted RNA. The data were produced by immunoSEQ multiplex PCR, yet TCRdb's version contains in-frame clones alone and is incomplete. The sample lists 150,000 to 200,000 clones, 58% occurring once. Findings of the study overall: Clonality in lesional scalp, especially alopecia totalis/universalis, exceeded that of normal scalp.

The gene calls are TRBV2 and TRBJ2-7; D may be TRBD2 (6 bases). This TCR was sampled from a human donor with alopecia areata. Sample: CD4+ T cells sorted from blood, taken at week 24, from a patient treated with tofacitinib. The chain's CDR3 is CASSVGLVYEQYF. The CDR3 DNA sequence: TGTGCCAGCAGTGTGGGACTCGTGTACGAGCAGTACTTC.